The sequence of this T cell receptor (beta chain) was determined in a study of cytomegalovirus exposure and HLA in healthy donors. Study-level results: First-cohort TCR clusters were later found to tend to co-occur in the approximately 110 validation repertoires. The study flagged roughly 150 TCR beta chains as cytomegalovirus-associated.

V lost 5 bases to trimming and J lost 5 bases, with 10 bases between them. This CDR3 is built from 13 residues. Looked up from germline, CDR1 is SGHVS and CDR2 is FNYEAQ. Of note for this clone: Its antigen is still unknown.

Measured with immunoSEQ multiplex PCR; TCRdb has only the in-frame clones, and not every one. The sample lists about 220,000 clones, around nine tenths occurring once. The source of this sequence is a woman younger than 35 in good health and CMV-seronegative. The chain uses TRBV7-6 and TRBJ1-5, with D unresolved. The material sequenced was PBMCs. CDR3 in DNA: TGTGCCAGCAGCAAACAGCAGGATCAGCCCCAGCATTTT. Translated, it gives CASSKQQDQPQHF.